The entry that follows covers one T cell receptor beta chain sequence. This clonotype occurred once. Its antigen is unknown. Per-base quality was not reported, and no clone a single base away is much larger than it. On its own, one read is weak support. High-throughput TCR beta sequencing profiled peripheral blood CD8+ and CD4+ T cells from healthy donors, Susac syndrome patients and multiple sclerosis patients. Healthy donors were included as age- and sex-matched controls. Bulk CD8+ and CD4+ T cells were purified by magnetic negative isolation, whereas CD8+ TEMRA cells were enriched by FACS. Blood was collected in EDTA tubes and processed within 24 hours, with PBMCs isolated through density gradient centrifugation. PBMCs intended for TCR sequencing were cryopreserved in liquid nitrogen and thawed later in a water bath at 37 degrees C. A purity of at least 90% was achieved for sorted or isolated CD4+, CD8+ and CD8+ TEMRA cells.

RNA was extracted using the RNeasy kit, and about 0.45 to 1 ug of the RNA was reverse transcribed with random hexamers. TCR beta CDR3 regions were amplified with the immunoSEQ multiplex PCR assay covering 54 Vbeta and 13 Jbeta segments. PCR amplification bias was corrected using a synthetic template baseline for primer optimization and computational correction. On the study's bioinformatics: Reads were annotated to V, D and J genes according to IMGT and were analyzed with immunoSEQ Analyzer, with only productive sequences retained. Clonality was computed as one minus Shannon entropy normalized by log2 of the number of productive unique sequences. Public and private clones were assessed among the 100 most prevalent clones of each patient and control. A clone was defined as Susac-specific if it was absent from the healthy and MS cohorts, from roughly 1,000 published viral clones and from other ImmuneACCESS disease sequences. TCRdb reprocessing: public reads trimmed at Q25 with fastp, clones called with MiXCR, in-frame beta chains kept. Duplicate CDR3 protein sequences are folded into a single record with the most common DNA and genes. TCRdb's processing, not the authors', yielded these V and J calls. The sample records tens of thousands of distinct CDR3 sequences, more than 80% of which are singletons. About 0.21% of the sample lies in the top ten.

V and J are trimmed by 5 bases and 2 bases, and the gene matches miss 9 bases of the junction. There are 16 amino acids in the CDR3, from cysteine to phenylalanine inclusive. Of all the DNA, just the CDR3 is kept, 48 bases in frame from base 1. According to the germline V gene, CDR1 reads SGHVS and CDR2 reads FNYEAQ. The data originate from a study of CD8 T cells in Susac syndrome (dated by TCRdb to between 2017 and 2020). In terms of the full investigation: Repertoire sequencing was used to test whether CD8+ T cell activation and differentiation in Susac syndrome was antigen driven. The study compared CD8+ T cell repertoire clonality among roughly eleven healthy donors, approximately 14 Susac syndrome patients and roughly 15 multiple sclerosis patients.

Paper-wide results and their limitations: The study acknowledged that relatively few individuals were included in the TCR sequencing and HLA analysis.

This clonotype originated in a human donor in good health. The sample consisted of CD8+ T cells from PBMCs. This chain is built from TRBV7-6 and TRBJ2-5, and 9 junctional nucleotides match TRBD2. The CDR3 has the sequence CASSNERGAKQETQYF. The sequence in DNA is TGTGCCAGCAGCAACGAGCGGGGGGCGAAACAAGAGACCCAGTACTTC.